This entry lists 32 T cell receptor beta chains sequenced from one sample in a study of CD8+ T cells in alopecia areata (dated by TCRdb to about 2018). Library generation was performed with the immunoSEQ multiplex PCR assay. For TCR sequencing, RNA was extracted from every sample and reverse transcribed into cDNA to serve as template. TCRdb's version of the immuneACCESS table is confined to in-frame rearrangements and falls short of the full clone set. An unresolved V gene accounts for under half of the shortfall where checked; the remainder is of unknown origin. This sample is represented by about 34,000 clones; roughly 50% of them were singletons. Of the sample, around 40% falls within the top ten clones. The sample consisted of NKG2D-high CD8+ T cells sorted from blood. The intended sense of this specimen's cell subset or site label: sorted CD8+ NKG2D-high blood T cells. These receptors were taken from a human donor with alopecia areata.

The chain recombines TRBV7-9 with TRBJ2-5; 12 bases fit TRBD1. This CDR3 is 17 amino acids long. The germline gives CDR1 SEHNR, CDR2 FQNEAQ (reference sequence). Trimming at V came to 5 bases and at J to 5 bases, leaving 12 bases not matched to a gene. The CDR3 DNA follows: TGTGCCAGCAGCCCAAAGGCGGGACAGGGGGCCGGTGAGACCCAGTACTTC. Translated: CASSPKAGQGAGETQYF.

This chain connects TRBV9 to TRBJ1-5, with a tentative D call TRBD1 (6 bases). This CDR3 spans 15 amino acids. In germline, CDR1 is SGDLS, CDR2 YYNGEE. The germline V and J ends were trimmed by 4 bases and 0 bases, with 11 bases remaining between them. The CDR3 is CASSLTGSSNQPQHF. CDR3 coding DNA: TGTGCCAGCAGCTTAACAGGGAGTAGCAATCAGCCCCAGCATTTT.

This chain connects TRBV30 to TRBJ1-1; maybe TRBD1 (6 bases). The germline CDR1 and CDR2 sequences are GTSNPN and SVGIG (reference sequence). This CDR3 region has 15 residues. V gave up 4 bases and J gave up 6 bases, with 21 bases separating them. The CDR3 loop is CAWTPPGAGGAEAFF. The CDR3 DNA reads as TGTGCCTGGACACCCCCAGGGGCCGGGGGGGCTGAAGCTTTCTTT.

In this sample, this clone turned up a few times. The genes are TRBV7-2 and TRBJ1-2; D gene uncertain. CDR1 is SGHTA and CDR2 is FQGNSA in the germline V gene. The CDR3 contains 15 residues. V was clipped by 0 bases and J by 8 bases, with 16 bases between them. The CDR3 region is CASSLAVGGYQGYTF. CDR3 in DNA: TGTGCCAGCAGCTTAGCGGTTGGAGGATATCAAGGCTACACCTTC.

The chain links TRBV13 to TRBJ2-1; 8 nucleotides align to TRBD1. CDR1 and CDR2 (germline): PRHDT, FYEKMQ (reference sequence). The CDR3 spans 15 residues. J was trimmed by 0 bases and V by 9 bases; bases with no gene match: 7. The CDR3 nucleotides are TGTGCCAGTAAACACAGGGGGAGCTCCTACAATGAGCAGTTCTTC. It yields the protein CASKHRGSSYNEQFF.

As to this clone: The junction does not match germline at one end; this may be a read error. J is TRBJ2-7 and V is TRBV5-6; D perhaps matches TRBD1 (5 bases). Germline CDR1 and CDR2: SGHDT and YYEEEE. CDR3 length: 11 residues. CDR3 sequence: CASSLVGREDF. The CDR3 bases are TGTGCCAGCAGCTTGGTCGGCAGGGAAGACTTC. Supplemented by reference TRBV5-6 and TRBJ2-7, the full variable domain reads DAGVTQSPTHLIKTRGQQVTLRCSPKSGHDTVSWYQQALGQGPQFIFQYYEEEERQRGNFPDRFSGHQFPNYSSELNVNALLLGDSALYLCASSLVGREDFGPGTRLTVT.

The chain combines TRBV29-1 with TRBJ2-2; tentatively, D is TRBD2 (7 bases). Trimming stripped 7 bases from V and 8 bases from J, with 14 bases between. The CDR3 loop spans 12 amino acids. Germline values: CDR1 SQVTM, CDR2 ANQGSEA. The CDR3 protein is CSGWGGSGELFF. The CDR3 region has the DNA TGCAGCGGTTGGGGGGGCTCGGGGGAGCTGTTTTTT.

This clone was detected only a few times. This chain connects TRBV2 to TRBJ2-5, with a weak D call TRBD2 (6 bases). V lost 8 bases and J lost 5, with 6 bases in between. This CDR3 is built from 10 residues. From germline, CDR1 is SNHLY and CDR2 FYNNEI. CDR3 in amino acids: CASRGETQYF. CDR3 in DNA: TGTGCCAGCCGGGGGGAGACCCAGTACTTC. Based on the CDR3 plus reference TRBV2 and TRBJ2-5, the full variable domain is EPEVTQTPSHQVTQMGQEVILRCVPISNHLYFYWYRQILGQKVEFLVSFYNNEISEKSEIFDDQFSVERPDGSNFTLKIRSTKLEDSAMYFCASRGETQYFGPGTRLLVL.

In its sample, this clone was seen a few times. The chain recombines TRBV4-3 with TRBJ2-4; D may be TRBD1 (6 bases). The CDR3 loop spans 18 amino acids. V lost 1 base and J 10 bases, leaving 26 bases between the germline ends. From germline, CDR1 is LGHNA and CDR2 YSLEER. The CDR3 loop reads CASSQAYRDTEKYGIQYF. The DNA for the CDR3 is TGCGCCAGCAGCCAAGCCTACCGGGACACCGAGAAGTATGGGATTCAGTACTTC.

The rearrangement joins TRBV7-6 to TRBJ1-1, with 8 bases identical to TRBD1. Germline-derived CDR1 and CDR2 are SGHVS and FNYEAQ. The CDR3 is 14 amino acids. The junction had 8 bases not matched to a gene; V was cut back by 5 bases and J by 6 bases. The CDR3 loop reads CASSARTGPPEAFF. In DNA, the CDR3 is TGTGCCAGCAGCGCCCGGACAGGGCCGCCTGAAGCTTTCTTT.

The chain couples TRBV6-5 to TRBJ1-1; D unclear. The CDR3 length is 16 residues. Deletions cut 0 bases from V and 3 bases from J, with 14 bases between. The V gene's germline CDR1 is MNHEY and CDR2 SVGAGI. The CDR3 here is CASSYSLGRLYTEAFF. In DNA form, the CDR3 reads TGTGCCAGCAGTTACTCTCTTGGCCGGCTGTACACTGAAGCTTTCTTT.

This clone showed up just a few times. V usage is TRBV4-3 and J usage is TRBJ1-1, with D perhaps matching TRBD1 (5 bases). Germline loops: CDR1 LGHNA, CDR2 YSLEER. The CDR3 extends over 13 amino acids. V gave up 0 bases and J gave up 4 bases, with 6 bases separating them. The CDR3 loop is CASSQEGGTEAFF. The CDR3 DNA follows: TGCGCCAGCAGCCAAGAGGGGGGCACTGAAGCTTTCTTT.

This chain connects TRBV30 to TRBJ2-5; a weak D match, TRBD2 (5 bases). The DNA end favors TRBJ2-7, so the J call may be wrong. CDR1 and CDR2 from the germline V gene are GTSNPN and SVGIG (reference sequence). This CDR3 spans 13 amino acids. CDR3 sequence: CAWSRGSYYEQYF. The CDR3 DNA reads TGTGCCTGGAGTAGAGGGTCATACTACGAGCAGTACTTC.

This sequence joins TRBV10-3 and TRBJ2-7; weak D call: TRBD1 (6 bases). CDR1 and CDR2 (germline): ENHRY, SYGVKD. The CDR3 consists of 12 residues. V was clipped by 10 bases and J by 3 bases, with 13 bases between them. The CDR3 nucleotides are TGTGCCACGCAGGGGCCTCACTACGAGCAGTACTTC. This sequence encodes CATQGPHYEQYF.

This chain uses TRBV9 with TRBJ1-5, with D unresolved. The germline gives CDR1 SGDLS, CDR2 YYNGEE. The CDR3 length is 14 residues. Deletions cut 4 bases from V and 2 bases from J, with 10 bases between. The CDR3 nucleotides read TGTGCCAGCAGCCCTATGGGAGGCAATCAGCCCCAGCATTTT. It codes for CASSPMGGNQPQHF.

This chain connects TRBV5-1 to TRBJ1-2, with D unclear. Germline-derived CDR1 and CDR2 are SGHRS and YFSETQ. Trimming left V 0 bases short and J 0 bases short, with 6 bases between. The CDR3 covers 14 residues. CDR3 nucleotide sequence: TGCGCCAGCAGCTTGGGTTCAGCTAACTATGGCTACACCTTC. Protein sequence: CASSLGSANYGYTF. Full variable domain (remainder filled in from reference TRBV5-1 and TRBJ1-2): KAGVTQTPRYLIKTRGQQVTLSCSPISGHRSVSWYQQTPGQGLQFLFEYFSETQRNKGNFPGRFSGRQFSNSRSEMNVSTLELGDSALYLCASSLGSANYGYTFGSGTRLTVV.

V gene TRBV10-3 combines with J gene TRBJ2-6, with D perhaps assigned TRBD1 or TRBD2 (6 bases each). The germline V and J ends were trimmed by 0 bases and 4 bases, with 10 bases remaining between them. The CDR3 length is 16 residues. The germline V gene encodes CDR1 ENHRY and CDR2 SYGVKD. CDR3 DNA: TGTGCCATCAGTGAGTCAGGGGGGTCCGGGGCCAACGTCCTGACTTTC. It encodes CAISESGGSGANVLTF.

The chain employs TRBV13 and TRBJ2-7, with D unresolved. From germline, CDR1 is PRHDT and CDR2 FYEKMQ (reference sequence). V was clipped by 0 bases and J by 7 bases, with 13 bases between them. The CDR3 is 14 residues long. CDR3 sequence (DNA): TGTGCCAGCAGCTTAGGCCTGTACGTAAGGGAGCAGTACTTC. Its translation: CASSLGLYVREQYF.

V and J are TRBV27 and TRBJ2-1; TRBD2 agrees at 7 bases. J was trimmed by 7 bases and V by 3 bases; bases with no gene match: 3. Germline CDR1 and CDR2: MNHEY and SMNVEV (reference sequence). The CDR3 covers 13 residues. The CDR3 DNA reads as TGTGCCAGCAGTTTCTCGGGAGGTAATGAGCAGTTCTTC. Protein sequence: CASSFSGGNEQFF.

The chain is built from TRBV4-3 and TRBJ1-1, with a possible D match to TRBD1 (6 bases). With 2 bases removed from V and 8 bases from J, the gap between germline ends came to 12 bases. Per germline, CDR1 LGHNA and CDR2 YSLEER. The length of the CDR3 is 13 residues. CDR3 in DNA: TGCGCCAGCAGCCAAAGGGGGACTCGAGAAGCTTTCTTT. This codes for CASSQRGTREAFF.

The chain joins TRBV29-1 to TRBJ1-2; tentative D call: TRBD1 (5 bases). The V gene's germline CDR1 is SQVTM and CDR2 ANQGSEA. This CDR3 comprises 12 residues. V lost 6 bases, J lost 7 bases, and 15 bases lay in between. CDR3 in DNA: TGCAGCGTCCTAAGGTGGGACGGTGGCTACACCTTC. The encoded protein is CSVLRWDGGYTF.

In its sample, this clone was seen a few times. The chain has TRBV4-3 and TRBJ1-5; D is uncertain. V lost 0 bases to trimming and J lost 5 bases, with 11 bases between them. CDR1 is LGHNA and CDR2 is YSLEER in the germline V gene. The CDR3 covers 15 residues. CDR3 region: CASSQDYSSYQPQHF. The CDR3 bases are TGCGCCAGCAGCCAAGATTACAGTTCCTATCAGCCCCAGCATTTT.

This clone appeared once. The genes are TRBV5-4 and TRBJ1-2, with TRBD1 identical over 9 bases. The germline CDR1 and CDR2 sequences are SGHNT and YYREEE (reference sequence). After removal of 2 bases from V and 10 bases from J, the junction contained 9 bases not matched to a gene. The CDR3 totals 14 residues. CDR3 loop: CASSLKGTGLDYTF. For the CDR3, the DNA is TGTGCCAGCAGCTTAAAAGGGACAGGGCTCGACTACACCTTC.

The chain employs TRBV5-1 and TRBJ2-3; tentatively, D is TRBD1 or TRBD2 (5 bases each). Trimming removed 3 bases from V and 3 bases from J, with 11 bases in between. Germline V gene data show CDR1 as SGHRS and CDR2 as YFSETQ. This CDR3 region has 14 residues. CDR3 region: CASSSEEGTDTQYF. Here the CDR3 DNA reads TGCGCCAGCAGCTCAGAAGAGGGGACAGATACGCAGTATTTT.

This clone was detected only a few times. V usage is TRBV5-1 and J usage is TRBJ2-1; the D is unclear. The CDR3 sequence is 20 residues long. CDR1 is SGHRS and CDR2 is YFSETQ in the germline V gene. Trimming cost V 4 bases and J 0 bases, with 26 bases left between them. In DNA form, the CDR3 reads TGCGCCAGCAGCCCGAACGAACTCCAAAGCGCCGGTAGCTCCTACAATGAGCAGTTCTTC. Its protein product is CASSPNELQSAGSSYNEQFF.

V gene TRBV5-4 combines with J gene TRBJ1-2; D is unclear. Trimming took off 0 bases at V and 3 bases at J, with 9 bases between the two ends. The length of the CDR3 is 14 residues. In germline, CDR1 is SGHNT, CDR2 YYREEE (reference sequence). CDR3 sequence reads: CASSLDSGHYGYTF. The CDR3 bases are TGTGCCAGCAGCTTGGATTCGGGTCACTATGGCTACACCTTC.

The chain joins TRBV29-1 to TRBJ2-7; 8 nucleotides align to TRBD1. Germline loops: CDR1 SQVTM, CDR2 ANQGSEA. The CDR3 contains 14 residues. The V segment lost 3 bases and the J segment 4 bases; nucleotides outside the gene matches: 8. In DNA form, the CDR3 reads TGCAGCGTTGAGTCTAGGCAGGGGGCGTACGAGCAGTACTTC. It codes for CSVESRQGAYEQYF.

This clone was observed a few times. The chain carries TRBV9 and TRBJ2-1, with 11 bases that match TRBD2. Germline V gene lookup returns CDR1 SGDLS and CDR2 YYNGEE. J lost 5 bases, V lost 3 bases, and 7 bases had no gene match. This CDR3 region has 16 residues. Here the CDR3 reads CASSALGLAGNNEQFF. The CDR3 DNA is TGTGCCAGCAGCGCCCTCGGACTAGCGGGTAACAATGAGCAGTTCTTC.

This rearrangement joins TRBV27 to TRBJ2-3; 10 nucleotides line up with TRBD1. The V segment lost 8 bases and the J segment 5 bases; nucleotides outside the gene matches: 7. The CDR3 runs to 14 residues. Germline CDR1 and CDR2: MNHEY and SMNVEV (reference sequence). CDR3 DNA: TGTGCCAGCCTGGGGGGACAGGGGCAAGATACGCAGTATTTT. Translation: CASLGGQGQDTQYF.

The chain employs TRBV2 and TRBJ1-4; D possibly corresponds to TRBD1 (6 bases). This CDR3 spans 15 amino acids. The germline CDR1 and CDR2 sequences are SNHLY and FYNNEI. Trimming took off 4 bases at V and 3 bases at J, with 12 bases between the two ends. In DNA form, the CDR3 reads TGTGCCAGCAGTGGACAGGACAGCCCTAATGAAAAACTGTTTTTT. Its translation is CASSGQDSPNEKLFF.

The chain joins TRBV7-9 to TRBJ1-1; TRBD1 matches at 8 bases. The CDR3 runs 14 residues. Trimming removed 5 bases from V and 7 bases from J; junction bases left unmatched: 9. Germline V gene lookup returns CDR1 SEHNR and CDR2 FQNEAQ (reference sequence). CDR3 nucleotides: TGTGCCAGCAGCCCCGAAGGGACAGGTTTTGAAGCTTTCTTT. This sequence encodes CASSPEGTGFEAFF.

The chain couples TRBV11-2 to TRBJ2-1; 8 bases fit TRBD2. The V gene end was trimmed by 7 bases and the J gene end by 6 bases; junction bases not matched to a gene: 8. CDR1 and CDR2 (germline): SGHAT, FQNNGV. This CDR3 is 14 amino acids long. The chain's CDR3 is CASIPSGLVNEQFF. CDR3 bases: TGTGCCAGCATCCCTTCGGGACTAGTCAATGAGCAGTTCTTC. Based on the CDR3 plus reference TRBV11-2 and TRBJ2-1, the full variable domain is EAGVAQSPRYKIIEKRQSVAFWCNPISGHATLYWYQQILGQGPKLLIQFQNNGVVDDSQLPKDRFSAERLKGVDSTLKIQPAKLEDSAVYLCASIPSGLVNEQFFGPGTRLTVL.